This TCR beta chain was captured by sequencing in a study of T cell changes during pregnancy in multiple sclerosis. Profiling relied on immunoSEQ multiplex PCR, and the TCRdb table lists in-frame clones only, not all of them. The sample holds fewer than 45,000 clones, around 91% seen once. Germline CDR1 and CDR2: SGHAT and FQNNGV. With 5 bases removed from V and 0 bases from J, the gap between germline ends came to 17 bases. The CDR3 totals 16 residues. This sample comprised CD4+ T cells from peripheral blood mononuclear cells, obtained in the second trimester of pregnancy. This rearrangement joins TRBV11-2 to TRBJ2-7; maybe TRBD1 (6 bases). This sequence originates from a female donor in good health, enrolled as a control in a pregnancy study. CDR3 DNA: TGTGCCAGCAGCCTTAGACAGGCCCCCTTCTCCTACGAGCAGTACTTC. Its protein product is CASSLRQAPFSYEQYF.